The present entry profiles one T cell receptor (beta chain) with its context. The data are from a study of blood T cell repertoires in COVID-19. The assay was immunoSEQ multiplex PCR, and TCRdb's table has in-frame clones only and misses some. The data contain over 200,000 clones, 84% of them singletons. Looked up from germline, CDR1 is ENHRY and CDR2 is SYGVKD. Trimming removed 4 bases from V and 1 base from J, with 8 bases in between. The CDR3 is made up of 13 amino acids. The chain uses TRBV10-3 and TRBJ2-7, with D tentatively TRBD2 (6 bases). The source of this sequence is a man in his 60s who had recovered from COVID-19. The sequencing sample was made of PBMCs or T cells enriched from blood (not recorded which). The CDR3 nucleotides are TGTGCCATCAGTGGGGGGGAGTCCTACGAGCAGTACTTC. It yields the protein CAISGGESYEQYF.